This entry lists 5 T cell receptor beta chains sequenced from one sample in a study of blood T cells in healthy people across ages. The second PCR ran roughly 6 to 11 cycles with a sample-barcoded 5' primer and J-beta primers. TCRdb fed the 5' RACE reads into MiXCR, producing one record per CDR3 protein. The sample includes 450,000 to 700,000 distinct CDR3 sequences, 27% of them seen just once. Sequencing used blood. These receptors came from a woman between 65 and 79 years old in good health.

The chain joins TRBV5-1 to TRBJ2-7, with no clear D. Germline V CDR1 and CDR2: SGHRS, YFSETQ. CDR3 length: 13 residues. V dropped 0 bases and J dropped 6 bases, with 10 bases sitting between them. CDR3 sequence: CASSLVVFGEQYF. The CDR3, as DNA: TGCGCCAGCAGCTTGGTCGTATTCGGCGAGCAGTACTTC.

This clonotype has at least ten counts. This sequence joins TRBV29-1 and TRBJ1-3, with TRBD1 identical over 9 bases. Losses at the gene ends were 4 bases for V and 3 bases for J; bases not matched to a gene: 4. Per germline, CDR1 SQVTM and CDR2 ANQGSEA. This CDR3 contains 14 residues. CDR3 protein: CSVGWTGVGNTIYF. CDR3 coding DNA: TGCAGCGTTGGTTGGACAGGGGTTGGAAACACCATATATTTT. Using reference TRBV29-1 and TRBJ1-3 for the parts outside the CDR3, the full variable domain is SAVISQKPSRDICQRGTSLTIQCQVDSQVTMMFWYRQQPGQSLTLIATANQGSEATYESGFVIDKFPISRPNLTFSTLTVSNMSPEDSSIYLCSVGWTGVGNTIYFGEGSWLTVV.

The sample holds a few counts of this clonotype. The chain is built from TRBV29-1 and TRBJ2-5; 10 nucleotides align to TRBD2. After removal of 1 base from V and 2 bases from J, the junction contained 4 bases not matched to a gene. Germline V gene data show CDR1 as SQVTM and CDR2 as ANQGSEA. The CDR3 has 15 amino acids. Here the CDR3 reads CSVEGLAGAQETQYF. The CDR3 nucleotides read TGCAGCGTTGAAGGCCTAGCGGGGGCTCAAGAGACCCAGTACTTC.

A single count supports this clonotype. The chain employs TRBV7-9 and TRBJ1-1, with TRBD1 matching 7 bases. The CDR3 is 15 amino acids. Germline V gene sequence: CDR1 SEHNR, CDR2 FQNEAQ (reference sequence). Losses at the gene ends were 5 bases for V and 1 base for J; bases not matched to a gene: 7. CDR3 DNA sequence: TGTGCCAGCAGCCCAACCCGACAGGGGAACACTGAAGCTTTCTTT. Protein sequence: CASSPTRQGNTEAFF.

The chain uses TRBV20-1 and TRBJ1-6; 8 bases align to TRBD1. The germline CDR1 and CDR2 sequences are DFQATT and SNEGSKA (reference sequence). Trimming removed 6 bases from V and 9 bases from J; junction bases left unmatched: 13. This CDR3 comprises 15 residues. This CDR3 reads CSAEEGRGRSSPLHF. As DNA, the CDR3 is TGCAGTGCCGAGGAGGGCAGGGGGCGTAGTTCACCCCTCCACTTT.